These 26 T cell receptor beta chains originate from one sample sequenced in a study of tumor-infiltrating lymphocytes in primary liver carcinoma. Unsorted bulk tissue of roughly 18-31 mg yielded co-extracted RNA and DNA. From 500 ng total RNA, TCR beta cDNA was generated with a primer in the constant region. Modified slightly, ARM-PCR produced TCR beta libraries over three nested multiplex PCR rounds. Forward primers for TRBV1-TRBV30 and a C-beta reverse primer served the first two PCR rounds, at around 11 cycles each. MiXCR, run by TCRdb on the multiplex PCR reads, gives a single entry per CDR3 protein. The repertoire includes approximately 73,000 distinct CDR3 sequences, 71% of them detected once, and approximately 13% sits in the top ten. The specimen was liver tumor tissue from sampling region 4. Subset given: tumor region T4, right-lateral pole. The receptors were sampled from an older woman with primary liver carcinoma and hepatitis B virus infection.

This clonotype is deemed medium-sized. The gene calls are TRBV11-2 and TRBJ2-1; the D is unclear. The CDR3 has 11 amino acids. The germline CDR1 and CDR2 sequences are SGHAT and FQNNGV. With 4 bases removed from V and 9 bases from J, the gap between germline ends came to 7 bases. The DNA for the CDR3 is TGTGCCAGCAGCTCCCAAGTTGAGCAGTTCTTC. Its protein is CASSSQVEQFF. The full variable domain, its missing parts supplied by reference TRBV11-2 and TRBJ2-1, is EAGVAQSPRYKIIEKRQSVAFWCNPISGHATLYWYQQILGQGPKLLIQFQNNGVVDDSQLPKDRFSAERLKGVDSTLKIQPAKLEDSAVYLCASSSQVEQFFGPGTRLTVL.

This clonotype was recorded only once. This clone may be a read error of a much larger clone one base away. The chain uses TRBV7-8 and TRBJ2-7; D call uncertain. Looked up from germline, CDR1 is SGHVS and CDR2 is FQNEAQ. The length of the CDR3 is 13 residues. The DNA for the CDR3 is TGTGTCAGCAGCTTAGATTTGGCTGACGAGCAGTACTTC. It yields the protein CVSSLDLADEQYF.

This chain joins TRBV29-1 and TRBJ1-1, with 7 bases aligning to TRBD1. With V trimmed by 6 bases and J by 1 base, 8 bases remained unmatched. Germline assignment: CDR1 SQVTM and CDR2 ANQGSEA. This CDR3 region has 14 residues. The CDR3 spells CSVAQGVRNTEAFF. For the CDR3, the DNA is TGCAGCGTGGCTCAGGGGGTCCGGAACACTGAAGCTTTCTTT.

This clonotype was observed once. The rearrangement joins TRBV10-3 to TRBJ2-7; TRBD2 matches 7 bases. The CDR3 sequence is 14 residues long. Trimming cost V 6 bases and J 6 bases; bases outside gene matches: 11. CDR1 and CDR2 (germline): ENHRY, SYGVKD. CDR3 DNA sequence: TGTGCCATCAGCGAGGCGGGAGAAATTGGCGAGCAGTACTTC. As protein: CAISEAGEIGEQYF.

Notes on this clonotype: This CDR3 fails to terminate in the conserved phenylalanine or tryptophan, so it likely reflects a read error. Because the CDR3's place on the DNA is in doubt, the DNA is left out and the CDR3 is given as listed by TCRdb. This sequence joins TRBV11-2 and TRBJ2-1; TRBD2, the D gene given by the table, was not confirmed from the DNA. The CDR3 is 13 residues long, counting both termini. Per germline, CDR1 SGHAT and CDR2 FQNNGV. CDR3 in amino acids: CASSWTSGGERLL.

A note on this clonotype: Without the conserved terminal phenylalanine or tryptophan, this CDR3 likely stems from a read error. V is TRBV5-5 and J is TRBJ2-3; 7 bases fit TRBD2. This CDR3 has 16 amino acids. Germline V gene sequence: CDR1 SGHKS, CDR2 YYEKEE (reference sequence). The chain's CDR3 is CARSLGVAGVADTQYS. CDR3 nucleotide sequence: TGTGCCAGGAGCTTGGGCGTTGCGGGGGTGGCCGATACGCAGTATTCT.

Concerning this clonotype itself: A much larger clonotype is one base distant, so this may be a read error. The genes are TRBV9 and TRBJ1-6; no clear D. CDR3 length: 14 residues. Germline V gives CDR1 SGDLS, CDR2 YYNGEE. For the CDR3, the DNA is TGTGCCAGCAGCGCTGGCGAAGGGAATTCACCCCTCCCCTTT. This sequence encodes CASSAGEGNSPLPF.

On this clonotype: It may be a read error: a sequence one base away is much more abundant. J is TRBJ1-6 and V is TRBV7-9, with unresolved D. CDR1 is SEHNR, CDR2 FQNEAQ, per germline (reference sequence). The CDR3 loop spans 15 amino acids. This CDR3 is CANSLGLAPNSPLHF. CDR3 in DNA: TGTGCCAACAGCTTAGGTCTGGCCCCTAATTCACCCCTCCACTTT.

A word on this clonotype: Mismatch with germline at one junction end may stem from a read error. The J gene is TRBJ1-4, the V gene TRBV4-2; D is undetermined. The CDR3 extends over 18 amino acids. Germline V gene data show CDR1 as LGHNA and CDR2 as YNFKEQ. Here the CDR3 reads CASSQDIVLDKGNGKLFF. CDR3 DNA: TGTGCCAGCAGCCAAGATATTGTACTCGACAAAGGGAATGGAAAACTGTTTTTT.

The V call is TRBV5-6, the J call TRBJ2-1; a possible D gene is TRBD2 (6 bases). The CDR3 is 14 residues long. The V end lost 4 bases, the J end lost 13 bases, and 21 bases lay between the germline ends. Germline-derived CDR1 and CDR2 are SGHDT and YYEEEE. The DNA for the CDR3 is TGTGCCAGCAGCCGCCGGGACTTGTCCTACGAACAGTTCTTC. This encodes CASSRRDLSYEQFF.

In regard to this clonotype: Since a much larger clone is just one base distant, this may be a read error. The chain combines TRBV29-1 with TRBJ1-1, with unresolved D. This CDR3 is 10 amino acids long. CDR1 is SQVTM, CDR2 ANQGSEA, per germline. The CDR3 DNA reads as TGCAGCGTGTGGAACAGTGAAGCTTTCTTT. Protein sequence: CSVWNSEAFF.

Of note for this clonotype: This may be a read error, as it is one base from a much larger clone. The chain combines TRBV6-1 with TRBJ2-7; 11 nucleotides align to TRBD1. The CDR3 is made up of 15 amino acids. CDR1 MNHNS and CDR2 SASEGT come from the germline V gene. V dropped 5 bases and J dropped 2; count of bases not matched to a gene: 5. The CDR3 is CASSSRDRGAYEQYF. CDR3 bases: TGTGCCAGCAGTTCAAGGGACAGGGGGGCCTACGAGCAGTACTTC.

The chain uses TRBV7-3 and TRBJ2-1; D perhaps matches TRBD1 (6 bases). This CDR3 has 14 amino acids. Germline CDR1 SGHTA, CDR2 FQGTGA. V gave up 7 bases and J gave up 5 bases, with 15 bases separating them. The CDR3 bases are TGTGCCAGCACGTCTGGGGACAACGACAATGAGCAGTTCTTC. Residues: CASTSGDNDNEQFF.

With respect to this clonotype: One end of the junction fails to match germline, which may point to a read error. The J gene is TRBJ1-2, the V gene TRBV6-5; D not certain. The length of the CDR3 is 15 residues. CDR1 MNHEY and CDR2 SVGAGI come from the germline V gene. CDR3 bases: TGTACCAGCAGTTCATCAGGAGGCAGGAACTATGGCTACACCTTC. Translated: CTSSSSGGRNYGYTF.

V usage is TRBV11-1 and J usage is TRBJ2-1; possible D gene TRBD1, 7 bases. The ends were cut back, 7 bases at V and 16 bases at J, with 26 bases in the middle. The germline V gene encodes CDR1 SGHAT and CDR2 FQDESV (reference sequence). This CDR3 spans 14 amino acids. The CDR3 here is CASNFGPQGGCQFF. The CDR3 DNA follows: TGTGCCAGCAACTTTGGCCCTCAGGGGGGATGTCAATTCTTC. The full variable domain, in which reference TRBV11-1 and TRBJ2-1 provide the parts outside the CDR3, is EAEVAQSPRYKITEKSQAVAFWCDPISGHATLYWYRQILGQGPELLVQFQDESVVDDSQLPKDRFSAERLKGVDSTLKIQPAELGDSAMYLCASNFGPQGGCQFFGPGTRLTVL.

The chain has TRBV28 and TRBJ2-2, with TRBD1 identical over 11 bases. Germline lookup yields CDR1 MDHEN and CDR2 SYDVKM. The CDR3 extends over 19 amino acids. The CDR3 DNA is TGTATCAGCAGTTTACGTCTGCGGGACAGGGGGGGGAACACCGGGGAGCTGTTTTTT. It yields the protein CISSLRLRDRGGNTGELFF.

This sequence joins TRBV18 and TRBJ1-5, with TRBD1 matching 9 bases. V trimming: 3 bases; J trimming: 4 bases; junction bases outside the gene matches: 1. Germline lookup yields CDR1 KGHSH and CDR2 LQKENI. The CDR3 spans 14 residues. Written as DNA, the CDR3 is TGTGCCAGCTCACCGGGACAGGGAAATCAGCCCCAGCATTTT. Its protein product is CASSPGQGNQPQHF.

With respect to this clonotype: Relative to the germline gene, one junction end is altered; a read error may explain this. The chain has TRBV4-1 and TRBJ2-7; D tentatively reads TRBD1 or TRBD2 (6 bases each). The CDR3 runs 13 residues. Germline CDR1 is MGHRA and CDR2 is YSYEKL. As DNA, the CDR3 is TGCGCCAGAAGCCGGGGGCAAAACTACGAGCAGTACTTC. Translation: CARSRGQNYEQYF.

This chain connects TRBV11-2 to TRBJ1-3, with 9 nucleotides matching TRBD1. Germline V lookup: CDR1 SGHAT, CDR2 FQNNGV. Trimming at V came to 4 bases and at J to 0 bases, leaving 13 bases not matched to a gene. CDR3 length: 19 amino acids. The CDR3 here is CASSSCLDRGACSGNTIYF. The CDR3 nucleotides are TGTGCCAGCAGCTCATGCCTGGACAGGGGAGCGTGCTCTGGAAACACCATATATTTT.

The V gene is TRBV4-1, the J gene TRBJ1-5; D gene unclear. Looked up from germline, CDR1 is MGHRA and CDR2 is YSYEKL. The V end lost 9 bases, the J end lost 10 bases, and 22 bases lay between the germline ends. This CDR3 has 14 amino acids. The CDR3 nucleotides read TGCGCCAGTGACGAGGGAGTAAGCAATCGACCCCAGCATTTT. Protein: CASDEGVSNRPQHF.

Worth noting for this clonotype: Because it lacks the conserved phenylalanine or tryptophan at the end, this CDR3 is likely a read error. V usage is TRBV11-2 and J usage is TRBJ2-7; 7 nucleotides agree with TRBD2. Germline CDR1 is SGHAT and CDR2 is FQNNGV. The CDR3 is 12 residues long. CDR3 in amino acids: CASSLEAGEQYI. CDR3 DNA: TGCGCCAGCAGCTTAGAAGCGGGAGAGCAGTACATC.

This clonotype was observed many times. The CDR3, as DNA: TGCGCCAGCAGCTTGGTTGGCCGCACAGATACGCAGTATTTT. This codes for CASSLVGRTDTQYF. The chain recombines TRBV5-1 with TRBJ2-3; no definite D call. Germline V gives CDR1 SGHRS, CDR2 YFSETQ. V was pared by 0 bases and J by 1 base, with 6 bases between. The CDR3 is 14 residues long.

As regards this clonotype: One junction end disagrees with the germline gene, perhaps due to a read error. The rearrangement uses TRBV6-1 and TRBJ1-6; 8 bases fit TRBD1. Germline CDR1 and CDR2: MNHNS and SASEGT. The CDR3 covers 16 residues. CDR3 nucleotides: TGTGCCAGCAGTCCTTCGGACAGGGAGGGCAATTCACTCCTCCACTTT. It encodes CASSPSDREGNSLLHF.

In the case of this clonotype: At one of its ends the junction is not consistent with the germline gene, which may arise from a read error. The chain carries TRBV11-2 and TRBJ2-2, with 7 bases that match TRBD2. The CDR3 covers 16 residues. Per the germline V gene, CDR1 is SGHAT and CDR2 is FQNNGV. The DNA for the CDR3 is TGTGCCAGCAGCCGAGCGGGGAAACAGAACACCGGGGAGCTGTCTTTT. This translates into CASSRAGKQNTGELSF.

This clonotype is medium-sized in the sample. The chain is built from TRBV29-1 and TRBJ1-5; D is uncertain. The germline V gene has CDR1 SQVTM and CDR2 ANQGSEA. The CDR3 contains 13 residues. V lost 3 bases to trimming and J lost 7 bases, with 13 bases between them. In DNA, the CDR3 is TGCAGCGTTGAGTGTGCCTCCCGCCAGCCCCAGCATTTT. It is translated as CSVECASRQPQHF. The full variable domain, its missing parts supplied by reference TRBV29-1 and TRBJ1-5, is SAVISQKPSRDICQRGTSLTIQCQVDSQVTMMFWYRQQPGQSLTLIATANQGSEATYESGFVIDKFPISRPNLTFSTLTVSNMSPEDSSIYLCSVECASRQPQHFGDGTRLSIL.

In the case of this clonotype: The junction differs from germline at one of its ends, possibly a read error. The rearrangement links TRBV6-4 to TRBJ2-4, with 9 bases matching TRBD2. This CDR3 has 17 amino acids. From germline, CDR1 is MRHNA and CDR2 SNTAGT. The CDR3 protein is CASSDSGGGRAKNIQYF. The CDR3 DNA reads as TGTGCCAGCAGTGACTCGGGAGGCGGGAGGGCCAAAAACATTCAGTACTTT.